This T cell receptor (beta chain) was recovered during a study of Graves' ophthalmopathy and Graves' hyperthyroidism. Study background: Peripheral blood was collected at initial diagnosis, before any treatment.

As the template, RNA transcripts were used to amplify TCR beta CDR3 regions. Second-round multiplex PCR came after a first-round RT-PCR that employed HTBI primers. TCRdb recomputed calls from the multiplex PCR reads with MiXCR, one row per CDR3 protein. The data show about 420,000 distinct CDR3 sequences, about 21% seen once. Hyperthyroidism showing no ophthalmopathy within 18 months of follow-up was stable. Excluded: other autoimmune disease, uncontrolled infection, pregnancy or lactation. The germline V gene encodes CDR1 LNHNV and CDR2 YYDKDF (reference sequence). CDR3 size: 12 residues. Trimming stripped 6 bases from V and 5 bases from J, with 8 bases between. Study-wide results and limits: Most expanded clonotypes in thyroid above 0.001 frequency also showed up in blood.

There are many counts of this clonotype. No antigen is known for it. J is TRBJ1-5 and V is TRBV15; D is uncertain. The specimen sequenced was peripheral blood. This receptor was taken from a woman under 30 with stable Graves' hyperthyroidism. This CDR3 is CATSEGYQPQHF. CDR3 nucleotides: TGTGCCACCAGTGAGGGTTATCAGCCCCAGCATTTT.